This is a list of T cell receptor beta chains from one sample in a study of T cell clones after liver transplantation. Profiled with immunoSEQ multiplex PCR; TCRdb holds only in-frame clones, not every one. Of about 76,000 clones in the sample, 75% to 90% were seen once. Sequenced material: CD4+ T cells from blood, taken at the 22-month timepoint. The receptors were gathered from a human patient who received a liver transplant. The graft donor may account for some of the T cells. Each CDR3 is given with its conserved first and last residue. D genes are given only for firm matches. Size is omitted from some rows. Given values are once, few, many or a class for expanded clones.

CDR3aa	CDR3nt	d_gene	j_gene	v_gene	abundance
CASTELAGTQETQYF	TGTGCCAGCACCGAACTAGCGGGGACCCAAGAGACCCAGTACTTC	TRBD2	TRBJ2-5	TRBV2	NA
CASSIQGRNTGELFF	TGTGCCAGCAGTATTCAGGGGCGTAACACCGGGGAGCTGTTTTTT	NA	TRBJ2-2	TRBV27	NA
CASSPSSGSTYEQYF	TGTGCCAGCAGCCCCTCTAGCGGGAGTACCTACGAGCAGTACTTC	TRBD2	TRBJ2-7	TRBV7-2	few
CASSFADRGLTDTQYF	TGTGCCAGCAGCTTCGCGGACAGGGGCCTTACAGATACGCAGTATTTT	TRBD1	TRBJ2-3	TRBV7-9	NA
CSVQAGGAYEQYF	TGCAGCGTTCAGGCGGGGGGGGCCTACGAGCAGTACTTC	TRBD2	TRBJ2-7	TRBV29-1	NA
CASSSAPGELFF	TGTGCCAGCAGCTCGGCGCCCGGGGAGCTGTTTTTT	NA	TRBJ2-2	TRBV7-3	NA
CASSSPQGGPNTGELFF	TGTGCCAGCAGCTCGCCCCAGGGGGGCCCAAACACCGGGGAGCTGTTTTTT	NA	TRBJ2-2	TRBV11-3	NA
CASSVRSRPYEQYF	TGTGCCAGCAGCGTGAGATCCCGGCCCTACGAGCAGTACTTC	NA	TRBJ2-7	TRBV9	NA
CASSLGGQGSQGHEQYF	TGTGCCAGCAGCTTGGGGGGACAGGGGTCGCAGGGTCACGAGCAGTACTTC	TRBD1	TRBJ2-7	TRBV5-4	NA
CASSLGGKNQPQHF	TGCGCCAGCAGCTTGGGTGGGAAAAATCAGCCCCAGCATTTT	NA	TRBJ1-5	TRBV5-1	NA
CSVEDLRQGTDTQYF	TGCAGCGTTGAAGATCTGAGACAGGGAACAGATACGCAGTATTTT	TRBD1	TRBJ2-3	TRBV29-1	NA
CASSPRLGGDTQYF	TGTGCCAGCAGCCCCCGACTAGGGGGAGATACGCAGTATTTT	NA	TRBJ2-3	TRBV7-2	NA
CSARVQDTQYF	TGCAGTGCTAGGGTGCAAGATACGCAGTATTTT	NA	TRBJ2-3	TRBV20-1	NA
CASSTTKGVETQYF	TGTGCCAGCAGCACAACGAAAGGGGTGGAGACCCAGTACTTC	NA	TRBJ2-5	TRBV7-8	NA
CAISERAGGPTGELFF	TGTGCCATCAGTGAAAGAGCGGGGGGGCCGACCGGGGAGCTGTTTTTT	TRBD2	TRBJ2-2	TRBV10-3	medium-sized
CASSEPRTGPTGELFF	TGTGCCAGCAGTGAACCCCGGACAGGGCCTACCGGGGAGCTGTTTTTT	TRBD1	TRBJ2-2	TRBV25-1	NA
CASEPGGVEGQPQHF	TGTGCCAGTGAGCCCGGGGGCGTAGAGGGGCAGCCCCAGCATTTT	NA	TRBJ1-5	TRBV19	few
CASSIEGKGSGWGNEQFF	TGTGCCAGTAGTATAGAGGGGAAAGGGAGTGGATGGGGCAATGAGCAGTTCTTC	NA	TRBJ2-1	TRBV19	NA
CASSYFGYGYTF	TGTGCCAGCAGTTACTTCGGCTATGGCTACACCTTC	NA	TRBJ1-2	TRBV6-5	NA
CASSEAGGEKLFF	TGTGCCAGCAGTGAAGCAGGGGGAGAAAAACTGTTTTTT	TRBD1	TRBJ1-4	TRBV6-4	NA
CASSPSAGGTDTQYF	TGTGCCAGCAGCCCCTCGGCGGGGGGGACGGATACGCAGTATTTT	TRBD2	TRBJ2-3	TRBV7-7	NA
CASSPQVGQGETQYF	TGTGCCAGCAGCCCCCAAGTTGGGCAGGGAGAGACCCAGTACTTC	NA	TRBJ2-5	TRBV4-2	NA
CASSLGPGGPYNEQFF	TGTGCCAGCAGCTTAGGACCAGGGGGGCCTTACAATGAGCAGTTCTTC	NA	TRBJ2-1	TRBV11-2	NA
CASRGTGIAGNTIYF	TGCGCCAGCAGGGGGACAGGGATCGCTGGAAACACCATATATTTT	TRBD1	TRBJ1-3	TRBV10-2	NA
CASSPGGPADLSYEQYF	TGTGCCAGCAGCCCGGGGGGACCAGCGGATCTCTCCTACGAGCAGTACTTC	TRBD2	TRBJ2-7	TRBV5-4	NA
CASSLGGITTHEQFF	TGCGCCAGCAGCTTGGGGGGCATCACAACCCATGAGCAGTTCTTC	NA	TRBJ2-1	TRBV5-1	NA
CASSTSAPEAFF	TGTGCCAGCAGTACGTCCGCCCCTGAAGCTTTCTTT	NA	TRBJ1-1	TRBV6-6	NA
CASSFQGEYQTQYF	TGTGCCAGCAGCTTTCAGGGGGAATATCAAACCCAGTACTTC	TRBD1	TRBJ2-5	TRBV7-2	NA
CASSPLAGRTDTQYF	TGTGCCAGCAGCCCGTTGGCGGGGCGCACGGATACGCAGTATTTT	NA	TRBJ2-3	TRBV7-6	NA
CASRSDPKREGYNEQFF	TGCGCCAGCAGGTCAGATCCTAAGCGGGAGGGATACAATGAGCAGTTCTTC	TRBD2	TRBJ2-1	TRBV10-2	NA
CSAARGETQYF	TGCAGTGCGGCGCGCGGAGAGACCCAGTACTTC	NA	TRBJ2-5	TRBV20-1	NA
CASRGGNTEAFF	TGTGCCAGCAGAGGGGGGAACACTGAAGCTTTCTTT	NA	TRBJ1-1	TRBV28	NA
CASSPGTGNNEQFF	TGTGCCAGCAGCCCTGGGACGGGGAACAATGAGCAGTTCTTC	NA	TRBJ2-1	TRBV7-6	NA
CASGSLGLAANEQFF	TGTGCTAGTGGTTCGCTCGGACTAGCGGCGAATGAGCAGTTCTTC	TRBD2	TRBJ2-1	TRBV12-5	NA
CASLDARSSYEQYF	TGTGCCAGCTTAGACGCGAGGAGCTCCTACGAGCAGTACTTC	NA	TRBJ2-7	TRBV18	NA
CASKIAGSYEQYF	TGTGCCAGCAAGATTGCTGGGTCCTACGAGCAGTACTTC	NA	TRBJ2-7	TRBV6-1	NA
CAWSRLAGAYEQYF	TGTGCCTGGAGTAGACTAGCGGGAGCCTACGAGCAGTACTTC	TRBD2	TRBJ2-7	TRBV30	NA
CASSQDPGQDYEQYF	TGCGCCAGCAGCCAAGATCCCGGACAAGACTACGAGCAGTACTTC	NA	TRBJ2-7	TRBV4-3	NA
CASSIRGRGINQPQHF	TGTGCCAGTAGTATAAGGGGTAGAGGGATTAATCAGCCCCAGCATTTT	NA	TRBJ1-5	TRBV19	NA
CASSPGTQWDTGELFF	TGTGCCAGCAGCCCCGGGACCCAGTGGGACACCGGGGAGCTGTTTTTT	NA	TRBJ2-2	TRBV11-2	NA
CASGSGGAGELFF	TGCGCCAGCGGAAGTGGGGGGGCCGGGGAGCTGTTTTTT	TRBD2	TRBJ2-2	TRBV5-1	NA
CASSRQHQETQYF	TGTGCCAGCAGTCGACAGCACCAAGAGACCCAGTACTTC	NA	TRBJ2-5	TRBV6-4	NA